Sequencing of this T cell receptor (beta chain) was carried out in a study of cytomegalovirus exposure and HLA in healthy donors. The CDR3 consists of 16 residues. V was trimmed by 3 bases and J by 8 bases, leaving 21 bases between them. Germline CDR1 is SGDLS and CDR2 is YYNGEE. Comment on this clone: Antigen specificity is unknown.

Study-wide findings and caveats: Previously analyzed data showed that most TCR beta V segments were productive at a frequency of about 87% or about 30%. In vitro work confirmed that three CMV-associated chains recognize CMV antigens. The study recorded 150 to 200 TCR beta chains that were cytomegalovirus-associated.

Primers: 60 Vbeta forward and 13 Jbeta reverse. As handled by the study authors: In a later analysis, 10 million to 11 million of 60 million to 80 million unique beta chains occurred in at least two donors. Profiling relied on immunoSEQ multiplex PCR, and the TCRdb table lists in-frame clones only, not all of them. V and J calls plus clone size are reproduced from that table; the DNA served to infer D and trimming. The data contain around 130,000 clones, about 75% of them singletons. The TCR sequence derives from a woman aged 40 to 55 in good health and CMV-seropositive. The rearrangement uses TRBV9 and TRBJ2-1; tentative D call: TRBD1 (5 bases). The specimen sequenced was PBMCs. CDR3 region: CASSAAGGQGDHEQFF. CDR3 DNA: TGTGCCAGCAGCGCGGCTGGTGGGCAGGGCGACCATGAGCAGTTCTTC.